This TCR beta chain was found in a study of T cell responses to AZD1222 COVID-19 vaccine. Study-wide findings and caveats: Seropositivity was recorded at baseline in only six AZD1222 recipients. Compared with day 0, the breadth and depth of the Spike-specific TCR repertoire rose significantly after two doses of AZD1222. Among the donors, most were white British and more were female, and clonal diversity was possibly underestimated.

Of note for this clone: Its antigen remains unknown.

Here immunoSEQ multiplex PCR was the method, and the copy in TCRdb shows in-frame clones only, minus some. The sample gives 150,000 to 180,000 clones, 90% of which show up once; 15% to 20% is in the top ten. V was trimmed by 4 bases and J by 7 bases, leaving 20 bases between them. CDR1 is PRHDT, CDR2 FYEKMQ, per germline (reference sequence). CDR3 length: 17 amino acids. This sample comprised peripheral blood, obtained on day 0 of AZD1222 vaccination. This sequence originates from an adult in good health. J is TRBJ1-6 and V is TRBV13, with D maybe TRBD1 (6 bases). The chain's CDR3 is CASSSRIIQGRNSPLHF. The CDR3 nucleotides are TGTGCCAGCAGCTCCCGAATCATACAGGGAAGGAATTCACCCCTCCACTTT.